These 30 T cell receptor beta chains were all obtained from the same sample, sequenced in a study of response to subunit inactivated influenza vaccine. TCRdb called the RT-PCR reads again in MiXCR, with one record for every CDR3 protein. The data contain under 750,000 distinct CDR3 sequences, around 11% of them singletons. The sample here was PBMCs from blood, taken on the day of vaccination. Every receptor here comes from a man aged 45-65 years who received an inactivated influenza vaccine.

This clonotype was seen at least ten times. This sequence joins TRBV18 and TRBJ2-2, with 7 nucleotides matching TRBD2. J lost 4 bases, V lost 1 base, and 3 bases had no gene match. The CDR3 runs 15 residues. Germline CDR1 and CDR2: KGHSH and LQKENI. The CDR3 DNA is TGTGCCAGCTCACCACAGGGGACTATCACCGGGGAGCTGTTTTTT. It translates to CASSPQGTITGELFF.

This clonotype was recorded a few times. The gene calls are TRBV5-1 and TRBJ2-5; 11 bases map to TRBD2. The CDR3 is 15 residues long. J lost 4 bases, V lost 3 bases, and 5 bases had no gene match. CDR1 and CDR2 from the germline V gene are SGHRS and YFSETQ. The CDR3 region is CASSSSGLAVETQYF. Here the CDR3 DNA reads TGCGCCAGCAGCTCGTCGGGACTAGCGGTAGAGACCCAGTACTTC.

V usage is TRBV4-2 and J usage is TRBJ2-2, with 13 bases that match TRBD2. Germline values: CDR1 LGHNA, CDR2 YNFKEQ. The CDR3 spans 18 residues. The V and J ends lost 2 bases and 1 base, in that order; junction bases with no gene match: 4. CDR3 region: CASSQPGLAGLNTGELFF. The CDR3 DNA reads as TGTGCCAGCAGCCAACCGGGACTAGCGGGGCTGAACACCGGGGAGCTGTTTTTT.

V gene TRBV4-3 combines with J gene TRBJ2-1; 11 bases agree with TRBD1. The CDR3 extends over 15 amino acids. The germline V gene encodes CDR1 LGHNA and CDR2 YSLEER. Unmatched junction bases numbered 2, after V lost 0 bases and J lost 7 bases. The CDR3 sequence is CASSQDGDRGNEQFF. CDR3 nucleotides: TGCGCCAGCAGCCAAGATGGGGACAGGGGGAATGAGCAGTTCTTC.

CDR3 bases: TGTGCCAGCAGCTTAATAGCGGGGGTAAATGAGCAGTTCTTC. Translating it yields CASSLIAGVNEQFF. The gene calls are TRBV7-6 and TRBJ2-1; 9 bases are a match to TRBD2. In germline, CDR1 is SGHVS, CDR2 FNYEAQ. V dropped 2 bases and J dropped 7; count of bases not matched to a gene: 3. This CDR3 spans 14 amino acids.

This rearrangement joins TRBV7-9 to TRBJ1-2; D not resolved. Germline V gives CDR1 SEHNR, CDR2 FQNEAQ (reference sequence). With 8 bases removed from V and 2 bases from J, the gap between germline ends came to 12 bases. The CDR3 is 13 amino acids. The CDR3 here is CASVSPVNYGYTF. The CDR3 DNA follows: TGTGCCAGCGTAAGTCCGGTAAACTATGGCTACACCTTC.

This clonotype showed up just a few times. The chain carries TRBV27 and TRBJ2-3, with D hard to call. Trimming pared 6 bases from V and 6 bases from J, leaving 13 bases between. The CDR3 has 13 residues. Germline CDR1 reads MNHEY; CDR2 reads SMNVEV (reference sequence). The CDR3 DNA follows: TGTGCCAGCAGCCACCGTGGGGTTGATACGCAGTATTTT. This codes for CASSHRGVDTQYF.

A remark on this clonotype: One end of the junction varies from germline; a read error may be responsible. The chain has TRBV2 and TRBJ1-5, with TRBD1 as a possible D gene (5 bases). The CDR3 has 15 residues. The germline CDR1 and CDR2 sequences are SNHLY and FYNNEI. The CDR3 here is CAISEDRLLHQPQHF. The CDR3 DNA reads as TGTGCCATCAGTGAAGACAGACTACTGCATCAGCCCCAGCATTTT.

This clonotype has a handful of counts. The chain combines TRBV6-2 or TRBV6-3 with TRBJ2-7, with 10 bases aligning to TRBD1. Per the germline V gene, CDR1 is MNHEY and CDR2 is SVGEGT. CDR3 length: 19 amino acids. J gave up 0 bases and V 0 bases, and 11 bases lay outside the gene matches. This CDR3 is CASSYSIPGQGGASYEQYF. The CDR3, as DNA: TGTGCCAGCAGTTACTCGATTCCCGGACAGGGGGGAGCCTCCTACGAGCAGTACTTC.

This clonotype was detected only a few times. The rearrangement uses TRBV4-2 and TRBJ2-1; D not certain. Per germline, CDR1 LGHNA and CDR2 YNFKEQ. The CDR3 has 15 residues. V lost 3 bases and J lost 0, with 9 bases in between. The CDR3 protein is CASSHTASSYNEQFF. CDR3 nucleotides: TGTGCCAGCAGCCATACAGCAAGCTCCTACAATGAGCAGTTCTTC.

Ten or more counts support this clonotype. The chain couples TRBV7-2 to TRBJ1-2, with unresolved D. The CDR3 contains 14 residues. Germline assignment: CDR1 SGHTA and CDR2 FQGNSA. The germline V and J ends were trimmed by 1 base and 1 base, with 7 bases remaining between them. The CDR3 coding sequence is TGTGCCAGCAGCTTAGGGGGAGGTAACTATGGCTACACCTTC. Translation gives CASSLGGGNYGYTF.

The genes are TRBV29-1 and TRBJ1-1, with D possibly matching TRBD1 (6 bases). The germline V gene has CDR1 SQVTM and CDR2 ANQGSEA. The CDR3 length is 13 residues. The V end lost 7 bases, the J end lost 1 base, and 13 bases lay between the germline ends. CDR3 sequence: CSAKDSQNTEAFF. CDR3 sequence (DNA): TGCAGCGCCAAGGACAGCCAGAACACTGAAGCTTTCTTT.

This clonotype has just a few counts. V and J are TRBV7-8 and TRBJ2-7; 7 bases agree with TRBD1. V lost 5 bases to trimming and J lost 0 bases; unmatched junction nucleotides: 10. Germline CDR1 reads SGHVS; CDR2 reads FQNEAQ. The CDR3 extends over 16 amino acids. The CDR3 loop reads CASSPSGTAPSYEQYF. In DNA, the CDR3 is TGTGCCAGCAGCCCGTCTGGGACAGCCCCCTCCTACGAGCAGTACTTC.

This clonotype has just a few counts. The rearrangement uses TRBV6-1 and TRBJ2-7, with D uncertain. The germline gives CDR1 MNHNS, CDR2 SASEGT. The V and J ends lost 4 bases and 0 bases respectively, with 10 bases between them. The CDR3 contains 14 residues. This CDR3 is CASSGRRTSYEQYF. The CDR3 DNA sequence: TGTGCCAGCAGTGGCCGGCGCACCTCCTACGAGCAGTACTTC.

The chain employs TRBV28 and TRBJ2-3; possible D gene TRBD1, 5 bases. Germline assignment: CDR1 MDHEN and CDR2 SYDVKM. V shed 2 bases and J shed 0 bases, with 12 bases lying between them. The CDR3 has 16 residues. The CDR3 DNA reads TGTGCCAGCAGTTTAGGGGCACACCATAGCACAGATACGCAGTATTTT. As protein: CASSLGAHHSTDTQYF.

J is TRBJ2-2 and V is TRBV6-5, with D perhaps matching TRBD2 (6 bases). The V end was cut by 3 bases, the J end by 2 bases, with 13 bases between. Per the germline V gene, CDR1 is MNHEY and CDR2 is SVGAGI. This CDR3 contains 16 residues. In DNA, the CDR3 is TGTGCCAGCAGTTATGGAGGGCTCCATAACACCGGGGAGCTGTTTTTT. Residues: CASSYGGLHNTGELFF.

The chain couples TRBV5-1 to TRBJ2-7; a possible D gene is TRBD2 (7 bases). CDR3 length equals 15 residues. Germline V gene data show CDR1 as SGHRS and CDR2 as YFSETQ. Trimming cost V 0 bases and J 2 bases, with 12 bases left between them. CDR3 sequence reads: CASSLAGGRTYEQYF. In DNA form, the CDR3 reads TGCGCCAGCAGCTTGGCGGGGGGCCGGACCTACGAGCAGTACTTC.

The table lists this clonotype with many counts. J is TRBJ2-1 and V is TRBV7-9; D is ambiguous. V lost 4 bases, J lost 5 bases, and 6 bases lay in between. The CDR3 covers 12 residues. Germline loops: CDR1 SEHNR, CDR2 FQNEAQ (reference sequence). As DNA, the CDR3 is TGTGCCAGCAGCTGGCCCGACAATGAGCAGTTCTTC. Translating gives CASSWPDNEQFF.

This clonotype was recorded many times. This chain joins TRBV20-1 and TRBJ2-2; D is unresolved. The CDR3 has 13 residues. Deletions cut 2 bases from V and 5 bases from J, with 9 bases between. CDR1 and CDR2 from the germline V gene are DFQATT and SNEGSKA (reference sequence). CDR3 residues: CSARHGVTGELFF. CDR3 DNA sequence: TGCAGTGCTAGACATGGGGTGACCGGGGAGCTGTTTTTT.

This clonotype has only a few counts. J is TRBJ1-1 and V is TRBV5-1; 10 bases match TRBD1. The CDR3 length is 15 residues. Germline V gene lookup returns CDR1 SGHRS and CDR2 YFSETQ. J lost 4 bases, V lost 4 bases, and 7 bases had no gene match. The CDR3 DNA reads as TGCGCCAGCAGCCCGGGACAGGGGAAGGCCACTGAAGCTTTCTTT. Translation: CASSPGQGKATEAFF.

V usage is TRBV5-1 and J usage is TRBJ2-3, with D perhaps matching TRBD1 or TRBD2 (5 bases each). Germline CDR1 SGHRS, CDR2 YFSETQ. The CDR3 is 16 amino acids. V was cut by 2 bases and J by 0 bases, with 13 bases left in between. The CDR3 DNA reads TGCGCCAGCAGCTTTTACGGGGCCAGTAGCACAGATACGCAGTATTTT. It is translated as CASSFYGASSTDTQYF.

The rearrangement joins TRBV27 to TRBJ2-1; 7 positions match TRBD2. The V segment lost 6 bases and the J segment 0 bases; nucleotides outside the gene matches: 11. CDR1 is MNHEY and CDR2 is SMNVEV in the germline V gene (reference sequence). CDR3 length: 17 residues. The CDR3 DNA reads as TGTGCCAGCAGCCCCTGGGGGGGTCTAAGCTCCTACAATGAGCAGTTCTTC. Translation gives CASSPWGGLSSYNEQFF.

The gene calls are TRBV3-1 and TRBJ2-4, with D maybe TRBD2 (6 bases). CDR3 length: 14 residues. V was shortened by 5 bases and J by 5 bases, with 13 bases between the two germline ends. The germline CDR1 and CDR2 sequences are LGHDT and YNNKEL (reference sequence). The CDR3 bases are TGTGCCAGCAGCGGCGGGGCCCCCCAAAACATTCAGTACTTC. This translates into CASSGGAPQNIQYF.

This clonotype was seen more than once but under ten times. This chain connects TRBV7-8 to TRBJ2-3; 9 nucleotides agree with TRBD2. Germline loops: CDR1 SGHVS, CDR2 FQNEAQ. The V segment lost 5 bases and the J segment 5 bases; nucleotides outside the gene matches: 11. The CDR3 extends over 16 amino acids. The CDR3 DNA reads as TGTGCCAGCAGCACCAGGAAGCGGGGGGTGGTAGATACGCAGTATTTT. Translation: CASSTRKRGVVDTQYF.

The V and J genes are TRBV7-8 and TRBJ1-4; TRBD1 matches at 7 bases. CDR3 length equals 16 residues. V shed 5 bases and J 5 bases; nucleotides not matched to a gene: 11. Per germline, CDR1 SGHVS and CDR2 FQNEAQ. The DNA of the CDR3 is TGTGCCAGCAGCCGAAACCTCAGGGGGAAAAATGAAAAACTGTTTTTT. Protein sequence: CASSRNLRGKNEKLFF.

In DNA, the CDR3 is TGTGCCAGCAGCTTCCACCAACAGGGGACCGAGCAGTACTTC. Translating it yields CASSFHQQGTEQYF. V gene TRBV7-2 combines with J gene TRBJ2-7, with 7 nucleotides matching TRBD1. Trimming cost V 3 bases and J 6 bases; bases outside gene matches: 8. The CDR3 length is 14 residues. Germline CDR1 SGHTA, CDR2 FQGNSA.

This clonotype was picked up a small number of times. This chain links TRBV19 with TRBJ2-2, with TRBD2 matching 10 bases. The CDR3 extends over 14 amino acids. Germline V gives CDR1 LNHDA, CDR2 SQIVND (reference sequence). J gave up 6 bases and V 7 bases, and 5 bases lay outside the gene matches. CDR3 in amino acids: CASTFLAGAGELFF. CDR3 sequence (DNA): TGTGCCAGTACATTCCTAGCGGGGGCCGGGGAGCTGTTTTTT.

The chain carries TRBV11-2 and TRBJ2-4; the match to TRBD1 covers 7 bases. CDR3 length: 15 amino acids. V gave up 5 bases and J gave up 4 bases; unmatched junction bases: 8. Germline assignment: CDR1 SGHAT and CDR2 FQNNGV. The CDR3 reads CASSPTGTTKNIQYF. The CDR3 region has the DNA TGTGCCAGCAGCCCGACAGGGACCACAAAAAACATTCAGTACTTC.

This clonotype was counted only a few times. The chain has TRBV15 and TRBJ2-1; D perhaps matches TRBD2 (6 bases). The V end was cut by 1 base, the J end by 10 bases, with 8 bases between. The CDR3 is 12 amino acids. Germline values: CDR1 LNHNV, CDR2 YYDKDF (reference sequence). As DNA, the CDR3 is TGTGCCACCAGCAGAGCCAGCGGGGAGCAGTTCTTC. Its protein product is CATSRASGEQFF.

This clonotype has just a few counts. The rearrangement joins TRBV15 to TRBJ2-1, with TRBD2 matching 13 bases. Germline V lookup: CDR1 LNHNV, CDR2 YYDKDF (reference sequence). V trimming: 3 bases; J trimming: 15 bases; junction bases outside the gene matches: 11. This CDR3 is built from 15 residues. CDR3 sequence: CATSSTSGRAIGLFF. The CDR3 nucleotides read TGTGCCACCAGCAGTACTAGCGGGAGGGCCATAGGCCTGTTCTTC.